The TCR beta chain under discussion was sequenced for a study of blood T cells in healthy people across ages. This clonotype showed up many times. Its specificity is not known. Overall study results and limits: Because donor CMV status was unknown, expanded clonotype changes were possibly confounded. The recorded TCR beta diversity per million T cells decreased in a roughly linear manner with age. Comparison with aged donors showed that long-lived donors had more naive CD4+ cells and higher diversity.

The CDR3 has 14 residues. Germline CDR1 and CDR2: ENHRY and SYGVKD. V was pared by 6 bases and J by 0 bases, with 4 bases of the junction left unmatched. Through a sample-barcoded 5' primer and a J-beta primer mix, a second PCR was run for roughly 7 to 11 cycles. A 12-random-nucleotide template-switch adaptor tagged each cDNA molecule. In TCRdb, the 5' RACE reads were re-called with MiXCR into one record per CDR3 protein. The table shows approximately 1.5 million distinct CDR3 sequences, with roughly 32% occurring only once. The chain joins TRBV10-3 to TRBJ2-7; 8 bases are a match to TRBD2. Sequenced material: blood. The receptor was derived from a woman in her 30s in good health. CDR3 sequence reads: CAISSGTSSYEQYF. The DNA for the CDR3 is TGTGCCATCAGCTCCGGGACTAGCTCCTACGAGCAGTACTTC.